This T cell receptor beta chain was captured in a study of T cell changes during pregnancy in multiple sclerosis (dated by TCRdb to about 2019). As for the study more broadly: In women with multiple sclerosis, the researchers looked at how the T cell repertoire shifted as pregnancy progressed.

V is pruned by 3 bases and J by 6 bases, leaving 3 bases of the junction without a gene match. CDR1 SGDLS and CDR2 YYNGEE are derived from the germline V gene. Including cysteine and phenylalanine, the CDR3 has 14 amino acids. The read is trimmed to its CDR3 DNA, 42 bases read in frame from base 1. The table lists this clone with a few counts. Its antigen remains undetermined. Base qualities are not recorded, but no much larger clone differs from it by a single base. The receptor library was made with the immunoSEQ multiplex PCR assay. TCRdb holds this immuneACCESS table with in-frame rearrangements only. Some clones are missing; in checked studies, unresolved V genes explain under half, and the rest has no known cause. The sample table lists tens of thousands of clones, around 90% of them with a count of one. About 0.75% of the sample rests with the top ten.

The rearrangement combines TRBV9 with TRBJ1-6; 7 junctional bases match TRBD1. The TCR comes from a female donor with multiple sclerosis, enrolled in a pregnancy study. Sequencing used CD4+ T cells from peripheral blood mononuclear cells, obtained before pregnancy. The nucleotide sequence reads TGTGCCAGCAGCGCGCAGGGGGGTAATTCACCCCTCCACTTT. Translated, this is CASSAQGGNSPLHF.